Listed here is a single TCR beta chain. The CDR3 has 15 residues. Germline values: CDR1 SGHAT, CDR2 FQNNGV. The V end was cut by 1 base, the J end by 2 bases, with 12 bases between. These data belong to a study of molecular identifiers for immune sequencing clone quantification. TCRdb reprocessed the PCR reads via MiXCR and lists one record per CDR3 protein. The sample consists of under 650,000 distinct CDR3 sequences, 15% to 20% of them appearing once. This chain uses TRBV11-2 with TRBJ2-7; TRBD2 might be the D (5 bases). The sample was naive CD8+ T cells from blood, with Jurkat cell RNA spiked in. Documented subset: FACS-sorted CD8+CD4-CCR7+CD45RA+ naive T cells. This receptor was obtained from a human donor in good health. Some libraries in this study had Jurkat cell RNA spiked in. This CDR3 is CASSLAFGVAYEQYF. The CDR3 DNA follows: TGTGCCAGCAGCTTAGCCTTCGGGGTGGCCTACGAGCAGTACTTC. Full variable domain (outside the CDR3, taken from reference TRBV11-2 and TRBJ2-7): EAGVAQSPRYKIIEKRQSVAFWCNPISGHATLYWYQQILGQGPKLLIQFQNNGVVDDSQLPKDRFSAERLKGVDSTLKIQPAKLEDSAVYLCASSLAFGVAYEQYFGPGTRLTVT.